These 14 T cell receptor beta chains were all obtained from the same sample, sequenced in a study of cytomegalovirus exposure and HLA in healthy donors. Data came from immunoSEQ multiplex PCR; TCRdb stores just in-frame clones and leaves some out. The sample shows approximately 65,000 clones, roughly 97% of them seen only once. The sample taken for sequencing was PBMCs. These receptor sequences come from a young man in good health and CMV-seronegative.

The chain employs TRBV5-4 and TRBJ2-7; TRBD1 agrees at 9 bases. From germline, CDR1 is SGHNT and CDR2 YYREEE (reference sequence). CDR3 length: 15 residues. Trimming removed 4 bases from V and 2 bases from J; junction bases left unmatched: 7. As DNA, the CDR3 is TGTGCCAGCAGCGTACAGGGGGCGCCAACCTACGAGCAGTACTTC. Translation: CASSVQGAPTYEQYF.

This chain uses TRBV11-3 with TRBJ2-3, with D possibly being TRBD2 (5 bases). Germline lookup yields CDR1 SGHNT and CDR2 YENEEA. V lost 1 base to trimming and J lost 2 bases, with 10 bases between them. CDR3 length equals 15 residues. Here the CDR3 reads CASSLGGVTTDTQYF. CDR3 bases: TGTGCCAGCAGCTTAGGGGGAGTCACCACAGATACGCAGTATTTT. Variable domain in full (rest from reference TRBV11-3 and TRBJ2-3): EAGVVQSPRYKIIEKKQPVAFWCNPISGHNTLYWYLQNLGQGPELLIRYENEEAVDDSQLPKDRFSAERLKGVDSTLKIQPAELGDSAVYLCASSLGGVTTDTQYFGPGTRLTVL.

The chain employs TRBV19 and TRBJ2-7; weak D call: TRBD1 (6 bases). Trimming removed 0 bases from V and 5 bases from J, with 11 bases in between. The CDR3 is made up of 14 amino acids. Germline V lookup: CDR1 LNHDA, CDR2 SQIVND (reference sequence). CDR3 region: CASSIESTGHEQYF. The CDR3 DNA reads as TGTGCCAGTAGTATAGAGTCCACAGGGCACGAGCAGTACTTC.

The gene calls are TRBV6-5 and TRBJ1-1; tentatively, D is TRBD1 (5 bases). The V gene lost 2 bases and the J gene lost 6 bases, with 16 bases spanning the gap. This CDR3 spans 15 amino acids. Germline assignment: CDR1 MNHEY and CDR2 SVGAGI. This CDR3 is CASSYLASEGAEAFF. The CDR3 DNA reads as TGTGCCAGCAGTTACCTCGCCTCCGAAGGGGCTGAAGCTTTCTTT.

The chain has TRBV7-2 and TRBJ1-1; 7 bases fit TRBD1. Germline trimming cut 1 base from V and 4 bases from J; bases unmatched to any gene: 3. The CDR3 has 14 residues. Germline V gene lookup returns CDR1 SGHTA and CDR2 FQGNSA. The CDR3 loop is CASSLVPGGTEAFF. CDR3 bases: TGTGCCAGCAGCTTAGTACCAGGGGGCACTGAAGCTTTCTTT.

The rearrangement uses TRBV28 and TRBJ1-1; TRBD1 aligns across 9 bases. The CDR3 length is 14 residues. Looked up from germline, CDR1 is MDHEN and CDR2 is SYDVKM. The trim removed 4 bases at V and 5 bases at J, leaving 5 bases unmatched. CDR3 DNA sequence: TGTGCCAGCAGTTGGGACAGGGAAGGGACTGAAGCTTTCTTT. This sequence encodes CASSWDREGTEAFF.

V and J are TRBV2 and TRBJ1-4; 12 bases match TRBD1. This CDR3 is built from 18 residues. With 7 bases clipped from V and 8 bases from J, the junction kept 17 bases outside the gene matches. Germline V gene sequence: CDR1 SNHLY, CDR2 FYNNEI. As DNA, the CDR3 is TGTGCCAGCAATATGAAACCGGGACAGGGGGCCTTATACGAAAAACTGTTTTTT. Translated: CASNMKPGQGALYEKLFF.

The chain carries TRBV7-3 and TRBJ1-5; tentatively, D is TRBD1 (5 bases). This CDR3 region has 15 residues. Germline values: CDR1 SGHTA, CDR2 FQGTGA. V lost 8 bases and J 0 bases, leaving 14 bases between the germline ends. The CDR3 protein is CASRRGLTSNQPQHF. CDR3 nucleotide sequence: TGTGCCAGCCGACGGGGGTTGACTAGCAATCAGCCCCAGCATTTT.

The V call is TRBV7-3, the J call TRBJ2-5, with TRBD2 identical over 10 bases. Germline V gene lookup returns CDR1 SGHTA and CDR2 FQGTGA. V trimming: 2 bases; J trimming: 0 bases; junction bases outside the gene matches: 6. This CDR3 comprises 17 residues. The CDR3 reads CASSLGAGGRYQETQYF. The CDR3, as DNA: TGTGCCAGCAGCTTAGGAGCGGGAGGGAGGTACCAAGAGACCCAGTACTTC. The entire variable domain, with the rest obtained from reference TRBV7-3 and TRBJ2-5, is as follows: GAGVSQTPSNKVTEKGKYVELRCDPISGHTALYWYRQSLGQGPEFLIYFQGTGAADDSGLPNDRFFAVRPEGSVSTLKIQRTERGDSAVYLCASSLGAGGRYQETQYFGPGTRLLVL.

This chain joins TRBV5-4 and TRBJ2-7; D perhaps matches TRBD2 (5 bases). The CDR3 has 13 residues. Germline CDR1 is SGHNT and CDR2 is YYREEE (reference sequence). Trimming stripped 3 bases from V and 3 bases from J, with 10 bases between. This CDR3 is CASSSPAGYEQYF. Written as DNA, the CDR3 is TGTGCCAGCAGCTCCCCCGCGGGCTACGAGCAGTACTTC.

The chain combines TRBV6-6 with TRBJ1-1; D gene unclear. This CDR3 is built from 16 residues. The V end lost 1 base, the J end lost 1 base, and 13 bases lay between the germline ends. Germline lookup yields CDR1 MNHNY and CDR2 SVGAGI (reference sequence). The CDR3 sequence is CASSYWAPRANTEAFF. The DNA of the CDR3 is TGTGCCAGCAGTTACTGGGCCCCGAGGGCGAACACTGAAGCTTTCTTT.

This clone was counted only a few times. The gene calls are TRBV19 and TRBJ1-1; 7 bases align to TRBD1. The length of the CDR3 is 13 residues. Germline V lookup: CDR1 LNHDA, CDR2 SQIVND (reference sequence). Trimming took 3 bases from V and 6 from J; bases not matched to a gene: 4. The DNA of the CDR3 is TGTGCCAGTAGTATGGGTGACAGGGCTGAAGCTTTCTTT. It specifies CASSMGDRAEAFF. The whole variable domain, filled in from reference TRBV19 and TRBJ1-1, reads DGGITQSPKYLFRKEGQNVTLSCEQNLNHDAMYWYRQDPGQGLRLIYYSQIVNDFQKGDIAEGYSVSREKKESFPLTVTSAQKNPTAFYLCASSMGDRAEAFFGQGTRLTVV.

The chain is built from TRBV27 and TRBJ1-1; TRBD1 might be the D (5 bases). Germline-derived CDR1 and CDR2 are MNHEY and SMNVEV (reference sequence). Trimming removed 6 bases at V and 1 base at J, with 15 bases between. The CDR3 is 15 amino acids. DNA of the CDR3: TGTGCCAGCAGATATGAACTTCAGGGGAACACTGAAGCTTTCTTT. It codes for CASRYELQGNTEAFF.

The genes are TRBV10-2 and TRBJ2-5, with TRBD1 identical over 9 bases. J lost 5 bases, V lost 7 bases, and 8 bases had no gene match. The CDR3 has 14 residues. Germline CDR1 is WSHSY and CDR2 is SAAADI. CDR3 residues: CASIGTGTPETQYF. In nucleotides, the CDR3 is TGCGCCAGCATCGGGACAGGGACGCCGGAGACCCAGTACTTC.